A single sample is the source of the 5 T cell receptor beta chains below, sequenced in a study of Tregs in tolerant kidney transplant recipients. The table came from immunoSEQ multiplex PCR; TCRdb's copy has only in-frame clones and leaves some out. This listing includes about 23,000 clones. Related graft donors supplied nonmyeloablative bone marrow transplants, and mixed chimerism was transient. Sequenced here: CD4+ T cells from blood (PBMCs), sampled 6 months after the transplant. These receptors all stem from a human patient who received a combined kidney and bone marrow transplant. Part of the T cell pool may stem from the graft donor.

As regards this clone: The CDR3 end is not reached by the read, which stops 3 residues before it; the germline J gene fills it in. The rearrangement links TRBV12-5 to TRBJ2-1; D perhaps matches TRBD1 (6 bases). The CDR3 runs 15 residues. With 5 bases removed from V and 3 bases from J, the gap between germline ends came to 14 bases. The germline V gene has CDR1 LGHNT and CDR2 FRNRAP. The CDR3 DNA, read in part, is TGTGCTAGTGGTAGCCCAGGGGTCTTCTACAATGAG. Translation gives CASGSPGVFYNE. The entire CDR3 protein reads CASGSPGVFYNEQFF.

On this clone itself: The read halts 3 residues ahead of the CDR3 end, with the missing end drawn from the germline J gene. Other DNA sequences in the sample encode the same CDR3. The V call is TRBV18, the J call TRBJ2-5, with TRBD1 matching over 8 bases. V gave up 1 base and J gave up 2 bases; unmatched junction bases: 0. Germline lookup yields CDR1 KGHSH and CDR2 LQKENI. This CDR3 has 14 amino acids. The DNA read from the CDR3 is TGTGCCAGCTCACCACGGACAGGGCAAGAGACC. This translates into CASSPRTGQET. In full, the CDR3 is CASSPRTGQETQYF.

A word on this clone: The read terminates 3 residues ahead of where the CDR3 ends, so the germline J gene completes it. The chain uses TRBV2 and TRBJ1-2, with 10 bases aligning to TRBD1. The CDR3 loop spans 14 amino acids. The germline CDR1 and CDR2 sequences are SNHLY and FYNNEI. The J segment lost 4 bases and the V segment lost 2 bases, leaving 1 base of the junction unmatched. The CDR3: CASSERDRGYGYTF. The sequenced CDR3 bases are TGTGCCAGCAGTGAACGGGACAGGGGCTATGGC.

As to this clone: The read ends 3 residues early relative to the CDR3; the germline J gene fills the gap. The rearrangement joins TRBV11-3 to TRBJ2-3, with 9 positions matching TRBD2. The CDR3 runs to 14 residues. Germline V gene lookup returns CDR1 SGHNT and CDR2 YENEEA. The J segment lost 2 bases and the V segment lost 5 bases, leaving 2 bases of the junction unmatched. Partial CDR3 DNA: TGTGCCAGCAGCCCTAGCGGGGCCACAGATACG. Protein: CASSPSGATDT. The CDR3, in full, reads CASSPSGATDTQYF.

Comments on this clone: The read falls 3 residues short of the CDR3 end, and the missing part is taken from the germline J gene. This chain connects TRBV20-1 to TRBJ1-1, with D possibly matching TRBD1 (5 bases). CDR1 DFQATT and CDR2 SNEGSKA come from the germline V gene (reference sequence). The CDR3 runs to 14 residues. The V and J ends lost 5 bases and 1 base respectively, with 14 bases between them. CDR3 protein: CSASQGWGNTEAFF. The covered CDR3 bases are TGCAGTGCTTCCCAGGGTTGGGGGAACACTGAA.